Described below is a single TCR beta chain sequence and its context. Its antigen is unknown. The source of the sample is a study of B cell selection in AIRE deficiency. Study conclusions and caveats: Patient Tconv and Treg cells showed healthy-like TCRBV usage, CDR3 length, diversity. Patient Tconv cells held 25% to 35% of Treg sequences shared by healthy donors. CDR3s were shorter in shared Treg sequences, reflecting few non-templated nucleotide insertions.

Conventional CD4 T cells were sorted as CD4+CD127+ cells. Profiling relied on immunoSEQ multiplex PCR, and the TCRdb table lists in-frame clones only, not all of them. The sample yields over 20,000 clones, almost 97% seen once. Germline CDR1 is LGHNA and CDR2 is YNFKEQ. Deletions cut 4 bases from V and 4 bases from J, with 11 bases between. The CDR3 length is 14 residues. What was sequenced was conventional CD4+ T cells sorted from PBMCs. The chain links TRBV4-2 to TRBJ2-1, with D perhaps TRBD2 (7 bases). The source is a human donor with AIRE deficiency. In nucleotides, the CDR3 is TGTGCCAGCAGCCCTCGGGGGGCATACAATGAGCAGTTCTTC. The encoded protein is CASSPRGAYNEQFF.